Presented here are 27 T cell receptor beta chains from one specimen sequenced in a study of T-cell reconstitution after alpha-beta-depleted transplantation in children. TCRbeta library preparation incorporated unique molecular identifiers. Via MiXCR, TCRdb re-called the PCR reads, giving one row per CDR3 protein. The profile covers approximately 800,000 distinct CDR3 sequences, with 16% appearing a single time and roughly 5% taken by the ten largest. This sample comprised PBMCs, mostly from graft donor cells, obtained 360 days after TCRalphabeta/CD19-depleted stem cell transplant. Source of these receptors: a male patient between 5 and 17 years old who had a stem cell transplant for acute lymphoblastic leukemia, so the T cells may come from the graft donor.

In this sample, this clonotype turned up a few times. The V and J genes are TRBV11-2 and TRBJ2-3, with D possibly being TRBD2 (5 bases). Germline V gene data show CDR1 as SGHAT and CDR2 as FQNNGV. V lost 6 bases to trimming and J lost 3 bases, with 19 bases between them. The CDR3 sequence is 16 residues long. CDR3 coding DNA: TGTGCCAGCAGAGGAGGCCCTTCCGTTAGAACAGATACGCAGTATTTT. This translates into CASRGGPSVRTDTQYF.

The V gene is TRBV29-1, the J gene TRBJ2-4, with D perhaps matching TRBD1 (7 bases). The V end lost 7 bases, the J end lost 0 bases, and 13 bases lay between the germline ends. The CDR3 sequence is 14 residues long. Germline values: CDR1 SQVTM, CDR2 ANQGSEA. The CDR3, as DNA: TGCAGCGCCAGGGGGGAGCTAGCCAAAAACATTCAGTACTTC. It codes for CSARGELAKNIQYF.

This clonotype has a count of ten or more. V gene TRBV11-2 combines with J gene TRBJ2-7; 9 nucleotides align to TRBD1. This CDR3 has 13 residues. V was clipped by 3 bases and J by 5 bases; unmatched bases: 2. Germline CDR1 and CDR2: SGHAT and FQNNGV. The CDR3 loop is CASSFGTGHEQYF. CDR3 sequence (DNA): TGTGCCAGCAGCTTCGGGACAGGGCACGAGCAGTACTTC.

The chain employs TRBV27 and TRBJ2-7; TRBD1 aligns across 9 bases. The germline gives CDR1 MNHEY, CDR2 SMNVEV (reference sequence). There are 14 residues in the CDR3. V dropped 6 bases and J dropped 3; count of bases not matched to a gene: 6. Written as DNA, the CDR3 is TGTGCCAGCAGGACAGGGGGTTTGTTCTACGAGCAGTACTTC. Amino acids: CASRTGGLFYEQYF.

This clonotype appeared a few times. The chain couples TRBV5-1 to TRBJ2-5; 7 bases agree with TRBD2. The V gene end was trimmed by 4 bases and the J gene end by 1 base; junction bases not matched to a gene: 13. The CDR3 runs to 17 residues. CDR1 and CDR2 from the germline V gene are SGHRS and YFSETQ. As DNA, the CDR3 is TGCGCCAGCAGCCAACAAAGATTAGGACTAGGCCAAGAGACCCAGTACTTC. Translating gives CASSQQRLGLGQETQYF. The whole variable domain, filled in from reference TRBV5-1 and TRBJ2-5, reads KAGVTQTPRYLIKTRGQQVTLSCSPISGHRSVSWYQQTPGQGLQFLFEYFSETQRNKGNFPGRFSGRQFSNSRSEMNVSTLELGDSALYLCASSQQRLGLGQETQYFGPGTRLLVL.

This clonotype has a handful of counts. This sequence joins TRBV5-1 and TRBJ2-3; tentative D call: TRBD2 (7 bases). The V gene lost 3 bases and the J gene lost 2 bases, with 13 bases spanning the gap. The germline CDR1 and CDR2 sequences are SGHRS and YFSETQ. The CDR3 covers 15 residues. The CDR3, as DNA: TGCGCCAGCAGCTGGGGGGGCGGACACACAGATACGCAGTATTTT. It encodes CASSWGGGHTDTQYF. Based on the CDR3 plus reference TRBV5-1 and TRBJ2-3, the full variable domain is KAGVTQTPRYLIKTRGQQVTLSCSPISGHRSVSWYQQTPGQGLQFLFEYFSETQRNKGNFPGRFSGRQFSNSRSEMNVSTLELGDSALYLCASSWGGGHTDTQYFGPGTRLTVL.

CDR3: CASSPGPGTGNVVYTDTQYF. DNA of the CDR3: TGTGCCAGCAGCCCAGGTCCCGGGACAGGGAACGTGGTCTACACAGATACGCAGTATTTT. This chain connects TRBV7-6 to TRBJ2-3, with TRBD1 matching 9 bases. V trimming: 5 bases; J trimming: 2 bases; junction bases outside the gene matches: 20. The CDR3 is 20 amino acids. Germline V CDR1 and CDR2: SGHVS, FNYEAQ.

This chain connects TRBV5-6 to TRBJ1-4, with D uncertain. V dropped 2 bases and J dropped 4 bases, with 15 bases sitting between them. Per germline, CDR1 SGHDT and CDR2 YYEEEE. CDR3 length: 16 residues. CDR3 DNA sequence: TGTGCCAGCAGCTTTTCCCCCCCGGGGATTAATGAAAAACTGTTTTTT. Protein sequence: CASSFSPPGINEKLFF.

This clonotype has a handful of counts. This chain uses TRBV6-5 with TRBJ2-7; D perhaps matches TRBD2 (7 bases). Trimming left V 2 bases short and J 2 bases short, with 13 bases between. Germline CDR1 is MNHEY and CDR2 is SVGAGI. The CDR3 length is 15 residues. Here the CDR3 DNA reads TGTGCCAGCAGTTACGGCGGGGGCCTAACCTACGAGCAGTACTTC. Translated, it gives CASSYGGGLTYEQYF.

This clonotype has just a few counts. J is TRBJ2-2 and V is TRBV12-3 or TRBV12-4; TRBD1 aligns across 8 bases. The CDR3 totals 17 residues. With V trimmed by 3 bases and J by 6 bases, 12 bases remained unmatched. The DNA for the CDR3 is TGTGCCAGCAGTTTTGATCTGCCGGGACAGGTTGCCGGGGAGCTGTTTTTT. Translating gives CASSFDLPGQVAGELFF.

The genes are TRBV20-1 and TRBJ2-3, with a weak D call TRBD2 (5 bases). V lost 8 bases and J lost 6, with 18 bases in between. This CDR3 has 13 amino acids. In germline, CDR1 is DFQATT, CDR2 SNEGSKA (reference sequence). The CDR3 DNA reads TGCAGTTCCCTGGGCCTAGCCGCGGATACGCAGTATTTT. This sequence encodes CSSLGLAADTQYF.

This chain connects TRBV21-1 to TRBJ2-7; the D call TRBD1 from the table was never checked on the DNA. TRBV21-1 is assigned pseudogene status. The CDR3 runs 18 residues. The CDR3 nucleotides read TGTGCCAGCAGCTCCCGGTACAGGGCCTCCTATTTCGAATACGAGCAGTACTTC. Translated: CASSSRYRASYFEYEQYF.

This clonotype was found a few times. The V and J genes are TRBV24-1 and TRBJ2-2; D remains ambiguous. CDR1 and CDR2 (germline): KGHDR, SFDVKD. The ends were cut back, 2 bases at V and 4 bases at J, with 7 bases in the middle. CDR3 length: 14 residues. CDR3 in DNA: TGTGCCACCAGTGATTGGGCCGCCACCGGGGAGCTGTTTTTT. It yields the protein CATSDWAATGELFF.

The rearrangement joins TRBV12-3 or TRBV12-4 to TRBJ2-2; 8 bases line up with TRBD2. The CDR3 spans 18 residues. Losses at the gene ends were 4 bases for V and 1 base for J; bases not matched to a gene: 11. Here the CDR3 DNA reads TGTGCCAGCAGTTCCCGTCGAAGCGGGAGCTGGAACACCGGGGAGCTGTTTTTT. Translated, it gives CASSSRRSGSWNTGELFF.

This clonotype was counted at least ten times. The chain is built from TRBV20-1 and TRBJ1-2; D possibly corresponds to TRBD1 (5 bases). V was trimmed by 0 bases and J by 0 bases, leaving 8 bases between them. The germline CDR1 and CDR2 sequences are DFQATT and SNEGSKA (reference sequence). The CDR3 runs to 14 residues. CDR3: CSARDRVTNYGYTF. DNA for the CDR3: TGCAGTGCTAGAGACAGGGTTACTAACTATGGCTACACCTTC.

This sequence joins TRBV20-1 and TRBJ2-7, with D possibly matching TRBD1 (7 bases). The V gene lost 6 bases and the J gene lost 3 bases, with 21 bases spanning the gap. Germline loops: CDR1 DFQATT, CDR2 SNEGSKA (reference sequence). The CDR3 spans 15 residues. The CDR3 spells CSAIRGAGRVYEQYF. CDR3 in DNA: TGCAGTGCGATCAGGGGGGCGGGGAGAGTCTACGAGCAGTACTTC.

The V gene is TRBV5-1, the J gene TRBJ2-1; the D call may be TRBD1 or TRBD2 (5 bases each). Germline CDR1 and CDR2: SGHRS and YFSETQ. Trimming shortened V by 5 bases and J by 6 bases, and 21 bases separated the two germline ends. This CDR3 has 16 residues. The CDR3, as DNA: TGCGCCAGCAGGTATCGGATCAGTTTTGGGGGCAATGAGCAGTTCTTC. Translated: CASRYRISFGGNEQFF.

The V gene is TRBV7-6, the J gene TRBJ2-1, with D possibly being TRBD1 (6 bases). The V end lost 1 base, the J end lost 9 bases, and 13 bases lay between the germline ends. The CDR3 covers 14 residues. CDR1 and CDR2 from the germline V gene are SGHVS and FNYEAQ. Here the CDR3 reads CASSLVGASSEQFF. DNA for the CDR3: TGTGCCAGCAGCTTAGTGGGGGCATCGTCTGAGCAGTTCTTC.

Many counts were recorded for this clonotype. This chain links TRBV7-2 with TRBJ1-5; D not certain. This CDR3 spans 14 amino acids. Trimming stripped 5 bases from V and 5 bases from J, with 13 bases between. Per the germline V gene, CDR1 is SGHTA and CDR2 is FQGNSA. Here the CDR3 reads CASSTKGGDQPQHF. Written as DNA, the CDR3 is TGTGCCAGCAGCACAAAGGGAGGAGATCAGCCCCAGCATTTT.

This clonotype appeared a few times. V and J are TRBV30 and TRBJ2-3; 9 bases line up with TRBD1. This CDR3 is 14 amino acids long. Germline CDR1 and CDR2: GTSNPN and SVGIG (reference sequence). With 5 bases clipped from V and 2 bases from J, the junction kept 5 bases outside the gene matches. The CDR3 here is CAWSRDRVTDTQYF. CDR3 bases: TGTGCCTGGTCCCGGGACAGGGTCACAGATACGCAGTATTTT.

This clonotype was recorded at least ten times. The chain is built from TRBV9 and TRBJ2-1, with 9 bases matching TRBD1. The germline gives CDR1 SGDLS, CDR2 YYNGEE. The CDR3 length is 15 residues. J lost 2 bases, V lost 3 bases, and 3 bases had no gene match. For the CDR3, the DNA is TGTGCCAGCAGCGCCCGGGACAGGGCCTACAATGAGCAGTTCTTC. Amino acid sequence: CASSARDRAYNEQFF.

This clonotype has a count of ten or more. V and J are TRBV20-1 and TRBJ2-7; perhaps D is TRBD1 or TRBD2 (5 bases each). Germline CDR1 DFQATT, CDR2 SNEGSKA (reference sequence). V was clipped by 6 bases and J by 6 bases, with 18 bases between them. This CDR3 contains 13 residues. The CDR3 protein is CSAEGNGDLEQYF. CDR3 nucleotides: TGCAGTGCAGAAGGCAATGGGGACCTCGAGCAGTACTTC.

This clonotype was observed at least ten times. The rearrangement links TRBV5-1 to TRBJ2-1, with 7 bases fitting TRBD1. This CDR3 region has 16 residues. Germline values: CDR1 SGHRS, CDR2 YFSETQ. J lost 2 bases, V lost 3 bases, and 8 bases had no gene match. The CDR3 loop reads CASSSNHRGPYNEQFF. The CDR3 DNA sequence: TGCGCCAGCAGCTCGAATCACAGGGGCCCCTACAATGAGCAGTTCTTC.

The table lists this clonotype with a few counts. V is TRBV4-1 and J is TRBJ2-1; 9 bases align to TRBD2. The CDR3 runs to 19 residues. The ends lost 0 bases at V and 0 bases at J; junction bases unmatched: 9. CDR1 MGHRA and CDR2 YSYEKL come from the germline V gene. The CDR3 bases are TGCGCCAGCAGCCAAGAGACGGGGCTAGCGGGGAGCTCCTACAATGAGCAGTTCTTC. This sequence encodes CASSQETGLAGSSYNEQFF.

This chain joins TRBV20-1 and TRBJ1-5, with no clear D. CDR1 is DFQATT, CDR2 SNEGSKA, per germline (reference sequence). This CDR3 is 13 amino acids long. V shed 3 bases and J shed 1 base, with 7 bases lying between them. The CDR3 reads CSARLESNQPQHF. DNA of the CDR3: TGCAGTGCTAGGCTAGAGAGCAATCAGCCCCAGCATTTT.

J is TRBJ1-1 and V is TRBV7-9; D gene ambiguous. Trimming pared 2 bases from V and 1 base from J, leaving 8 bases between. The V gene's germline CDR1 is SEHNR and CDR2 FQNEAQ (reference sequence). This CDR3 is 14 amino acids long. The CDR3 coding sequence is TGTGCCAGCAGCTTATTAGGAAAGAACACTGAAGCTTTCTTT. It encodes CASSLLGKNTEAFF. The variable domain in full, with the rest retrieved from reference TRBV7-9 and TRBJ1-1, is DTGVSQNPRHKITKRGQNVTFRCDPISEHNRLYWYRQTLGQGPEFLTYFQNEAQLEKSRLLSDRFSAERPKGSFSTLEIQRTEQGDSAMYLCASSLLGKNTEAFFGQGTRLTVV.

This clonotype has at least ten counts. The chain links TRBV11-2 to TRBJ2-2; 9 positions agree with TRBD1. CDR3 length: 18 residues. Germline trimming cut 5 bases from V and 5 bases from J; bases unmatched to any gene: 15. CDR1 is SGHAT, CDR2 FQNNGV, per germline. As DNA, the CDR3 is TGTGCCAGCAGCGTCTCGACAGGGGGGATGGGGTGGACCGGGGAGCTGTTTTTT. Its translation is CASSVSTGGMGWTGELFF.